These 32 T cell receptor beta chains were all obtained from the same sample, sequenced in a study of vaccination effects on CD4 cells after COVID-19. Before any sequencing was done, the ViraFEST assay used viral peptide pools to expand antigen-specific CD4+ T cells. The culture ran for around nine days, and then CD4+ T cells were isolated. Prior SARS-CoV-2 infection was absent in the vaccine recipients, as shown by negative nucleocapsid antibodies. Sequenced by immunoSEQ multiplex PCR; TCRdb stores in-frame clones only, minus some. Of 65,000 to 90,000 clones listed, around 81% are singletons. Antigen specificity for these receptors is unknown. The sample here was CD4+ T cells from PBMCs cultured with SARS-CoV-2 spike peptides, taken before COVID-19 vaccination. All receptors come from a human donor who received a COVID-19 vaccine.

This chain's CDR3 is CASAGTTGNEQFF. As DNA, the CDR3 is TGTGCCAGCGCGGGGACTACCGGTAATGAGCAGTTCTTC. The rearrangement uses TRBV2 and TRBJ2-1, with 7 positions matching TRBD2. The CDR3 has 13 amino acids. J was trimmed by 7 bases and V by 8 bases; bases with no gene match: 8. Germline V CDR1 and CDR2: SNHLY, FYNNEI.

The CDR3 nucleotides read TGTGCCTGGAGTGTCGGGGGGGGCGGGACGCAGTATTTT. It translates to CAWSVGGGGTQYF. The genes are TRBV30 and TRBJ2-3; 8 nucleotides align to TRBD2. The CDR3 has 13 amino acids. V lost 0 bases to trimming and J lost 9 bases; unmatched junction nucleotides: 5. Germline CDR1 GTSNPN, CDR2 SVGIG (reference sequence).

The rearrangement uses TRBV19 and TRBJ1-2, with 7 bases lining up with TRBD1. This CDR3 region has 13 residues. Germline V lookup: CDR1 LNHDA, CDR2 SQIVND (reference sequence). V was pared by 4 bases and J by 4 bases, with 3 bases of the junction left unmatched. CDR3 bases: TGTGCCAGTAGTAAGGACAGGTTCTATGGCTACACCTTC. Translating gives CASSKDRFYGYTF.

This clone came up a few times. The chain carries TRBV4-2 and TRBJ1-5, with D unresolved. V was pared by 0 bases and J by 6 bases, with 3 bases between. The CDR3 is 12 amino acids. From germline, CDR1 is LGHNA and CDR2 YNFKEQ. CDR3 sequence reads: CASSQDTQPQHF. Here the CDR3 DNA reads TGTGCCAGCAGCCAAGATACTCAGCCCCAGCATTTT.

This clone was detected only a few times. The rearrangement uses TRBV5-6 and TRBJ2-7; 8 bases map to TRBD1. The germline V gene has CDR1 SGHDT and CDR2 YYEEEE. The CDR3 contains 13 residues. Trimming removed 3 bases from V and 7 bases from J; junction bases left unmatched: 6. In nucleotides, the CDR3 is TGTGCCAGCAGCTGGTGGACAGGGCCAGAGCAGTACGTC. It encodes CASSWWTGPEQYV.

This clone was observed a few times. The CDR3 loop is CASSWQLYNQPQHF. In DNA, the CDR3 is TGCGCCAGCTCTTGGCAGCTCTACAATCAGCCCCAGCATTTT. V and J are TRBV10-2 and TRBJ1-5; no clear D. CDR1 and CDR2 from the germline V gene are WSHSY and SAAADI. Trimming removed 8 bases from V and 3 bases from J, with 14 bases in between. The CDR3 is 14 amino acids.

The chain uses TRBV5-1 and TRBJ2-5; 8 nucleotides agree with TRBD2. Germline CDR1 and CDR2: SGHRS and YFSETQ. The CDR3 is made up of 17 amino acids. The trim removed 5 bases at V and 1 base at J, leaving 13 bases unmatched. The CDR3 is CASRLGRAAIAQETQYF. CDR3 DNA sequence: TGCGCCAGCAGACTCGGGAGGGCAGCCATCGCCCAAGAGACCCAGTACTTC.

The chain employs TRBV7-2 and TRBJ2-2; D remains unclear. CDR3 length equals 14 residues. CDR1 and CDR2 from the germline V gene are SGHTA and FQGNSA. V was pared by 1 base and J by 2 bases, with 5 bases between. The CDR3 DNA follows: TGTGCCAGCAGCTTAGACAGAAACACCGGGGAGCTGTTTTTT. It translates to CASSLDRNTGELFF.

The V call is TRBV30, the J call TRBJ2-5; 10 nucleotides agree with TRBD1. The CDR3 has 15 amino acids. Germline CDR1 GTSNPN, CDR2 SVGIG (reference sequence). Trimming took 3 bases from V and 2 from J; bases not matched to a gene: 6. The CDR3 coding sequence is TGTGCCTGGAGGGAAGGGACAGGGGTGCAAGAGACCCAGTACTTC. It specifies CAWREGTGVQETQYF. Variable domain in full (rest from reference TRBV30 and TRBJ2-5): SQTIHQWPATLVQPVGSPLSLECTVEGTSNPNLYWYRQAAGRGLQLLFYSVGIGQISSEVPQNLSASRPQDRQFILSSKKLLLSDSGFYLCAWREGTGVQETQYFGPGTRLLVL.

CDR3 DNA: TGTGCCAGCTCACCCGGCGGGGGGGCCGGCACAGATACGCAGTATTTT. Protein product: CASSPGGGAGTDTQYF. J is TRBJ2-3 and V is TRBV18; 9 bases fit TRBD2. The CDR3 sequence is 16 residues long. V gave up 3 bases and J gave up 1 base; unmatched junction bases: 5. Germline V CDR1 and CDR2: KGHSH, LQKENI.

The chain has TRBV2 and TRBJ1-4; D not resolved. The germline V gene encodes CDR1 SNHLY and CDR2 FYNNEI. This CDR3 spans 14 amino acids. V shed 10 bases and J shed 0 bases, with 12 bases lying between them. DNA of the CDR3: TGTGCCACAATTAGGGAGGCAACTAATGAAAAACTGTTTTTT. This encodes CATIREATNEKLFF.

The rearrangement uses TRBV2 and TRBJ1-6; TRBD1 aligns across 9 bases. The CDR3 spans 14 residues. In germline, CDR1 is SNHLY, CDR2 FYNNEI. V lost 7 bases, J lost 10 bases, and 8 bases stayed unmatched. The CDR3 DNA sequence: TGTGCCAGCATTCGGACAGGGGTGAGGTCACCCCTCCACTTT. Amino acids: CASIRTGVRSPLHF.

This chain connects TRBV12-3 or TRBV12-4 to TRBJ1-6; D might be TRBD1 (6 bases). V was trimmed by 6 bases and J by 8 bases, leaving 11 bases between them. The length of the CDR3 is 13 residues. CDR3 sequence: CASRGTLDSPLHF. CDR3 DNA sequence: TGTGCCAGCAGGGGGACATTAGATTCACCCCTCCACTTT.

CDR3 sequence reads: CASRPLSGGLADTQYF. The CDR3 coding sequence is TGCGCCAGCAGACCCTTAAGCGGGGGGCTGGCAGATACGCAGTATTTT. The chain links TRBV5-1 to TRBJ2-3; TRBD2 agrees at 9 bases. The CDR3 length is 16 residues. V was pared by 5 bases and J by 4 bases, with 11 bases of the junction left unmatched. Germline CDR1 SGHRS, CDR2 YFSETQ.

V is TRBV5-1 and J is TRBJ2-3; 11 bases are a match to TRBD1. This CDR3 comprises 15 residues. Germline V lookup: CDR1 SGHRS, CDR2 YFSETQ. Losses at the gene ends were 4 bases for V and 6 bases for J; bases not matched to a gene: 7. The CDR3 coding sequence is TGCGCCAGCAGCCTAGGGACAGGGGGGCCGGATACGCAGTATTTT. Translating it yields CASSLGTGGPDTQYF.

This rearrangement joins TRBV6-5 to TRBJ1-2, with TRBD1 as a possible D gene (6 bases). Between the trimmed V and J ends, which lost 6 bases and 5 bases, there was a span of 16 bases. This CDR3 is built from 14 residues. Germline CDR1 and CDR2: MNHEY and SVGAGI. The CDR3 DNA reads as TGTGCCAGCAGCCTCCTGACAGGACGGTATGGCTACACCTTC. Its protein is CASSLLTGRYGYTF.

V is TRBV7-2 and J is TRBJ2-3; D not certain. V was clipped by 3 bases and J by 7 bases, with 11 bases between them. The CDR3 has 13 residues. CDR1 is SGHTA and CDR2 is FQGNSA in the germline V gene. The CDR3 DNA sequence: TGTGCCAGCAGCTTTGAGCGCGACAATACGCAGTATTTT. Translating gives CASSFERDNTQYF.

The V call is TRBV6-5, the J call TRBJ1-4, with a possible D match to TRBD1 (6 bases). The CDR3 loop spans 14 amino acids. Germline CDR1 is MNHEY and CDR2 is SVGAGI. Trimming took off 2 bases at V and 5 bases at J, with 9 bases between the two ends. The CDR3 DNA reads TGTGCCAGCAGTTACCAAGGACAGAATGAAAAACTGTTTTTT. Amino acids: CASSYQGQNEKLFF.

The sample holds a few counts of this clone. This rearrangement joins TRBV30 to TRBJ1-2; D not certain. CDR1 and CDR2 from the germline V gene are GTSNPN and SVGIG (reference sequence). Trimming stripped 3 bases from V and 8 bases from J, with 22 bases between. This CDR3 spans 15 amino acids. CDR3 coding DNA: TGTGCCTGGAGCCCTGGGCGGTCCGCCTATGGAGGCTACACCTTC. This encodes CAWSPGRSAYGGYTF.

Written as DNA, the CDR3 is TGTGCCAGCAGATCCCAGGGGCCCGCTTCTATGAACACTGAAGCTTTCTTT. It encodes CASRSQGPASMNTEAFF. V usage is TRBV7-2 and J usage is TRBJ1-1; D possibly corresponds to TRBD1 (6 bases). Germline assignment: CDR1 SGHTA and CDR2 FQGNSA. The CDR3 covers 17 residues. Trimming shortened V by 6 bases and J by 0 bases, and 20 bases separated the two germline ends.

J is TRBJ2-1 and V is TRBV29-1, with TRBD2 identical over 10 bases. This CDR3 has 14 amino acids. Germline-derived CDR1 and CDR2 are SQVTM and ANQGSEA. The ends lost 7 bases at V and 1 base at J; junction bases unmatched: 4. CDR3 region: CSGSGGGSYNEQFF. The CDR3 coding sequence is TGCAGCGGGAGCGGGGGGGGTTCCTACAATGAGCAGTTCTTC.

The chain joins TRBV7-9 to TRBJ1-2; D gene ambiguous. The CDR3 runs to 12 residues. V lost 4 bases to trimming and J lost 0 bases, with 3 bases between them. Per germline, CDR1 SEHNR and CDR2 FQNEAQ (reference sequence). Here the CDR3 reads CASSSPNYGYTF. CDR3 DNA: TGTGCCAGCAGCTCACCTAACTATGGCTACACCTTC.

The chain joins TRBV7-2 to TRBJ2-3; D unresolved. Between the trimmed V and J ends, which lost 4 bases and 4 bases, there was a span of 12 bases. There are 14 residues in the CDR3. Germline V gene data show CDR1 as SGHTA and CDR2 as FQGNSA. The CDR3 DNA reads TGTGCCAGCAGCTACGCGTCAGGATCAGATACGCAGTATTTT. The encoded protein is CASSYASGSDTQYF.

This chain links TRBV4-2 with TRBJ2-7; tentatively, D is TRBD1 (6 bases). V was pared by 1 base and J by 7 bases, with 14 bases between. Per the germline V gene, CDR1 is LGHNA and CDR2 is YNFKEQ. The CDR3 sequence is 14 residues long. CDR3 sequence reads: CASSQAGGQGEQYV. CDR3 sequence (DNA): TGTGCCAGCAGCCAAGCTGGCGGCCAGGGGGAGCAGTACGTC.

The chain has TRBV5-6 and TRBJ2-3; TRBD2 matches 14 bases. With V trimmed by 3 bases and J by 0 bases, 3 bases remained unmatched. This CDR3 has 17 amino acids. Per the germline V gene, CDR1 is SGHDT and CDR2 is YYEEEE. The CDR3 loop reads CASSWRTSGGSTDTQYF. CDR3 nucleotides: TGTGCCAGCAGCTGGCGGACTAGCGGGGGGAGCACAGATACGCAGTATTTT.

This sequence joins TRBV6-6 and TRBJ2-5; 9 bases align to TRBD1. The germline CDR1 and CDR2 sequences are MNHNY and SVGAGI (reference sequence). The CDR3 spans 16 residues. Germline trimming cut 2 bases from V and 4 bases from J; bases unmatched to any gene: 8. Written as DNA, the CDR3 is TGTGCCAGCAGTTACCCTAGGACAGGGGCTGGAGAGACCCAGTACTTC. Protein: CASSYPRTGAGETQYF.

The chain has TRBV24-1 and TRBJ1-2; perhaps TRBD1 as D (5 bases). CDR3 length: 16 residues. V was cut by 4 bases and J by 6 bases, with 20 bases left in between. Germline assignment: CDR1 KGHDR and CDR2 SFDVKD. CDR3 protein: CATSDPNRQPENGYTF. The CDR3 DNA follows: TGTGCCACCAGTGACCCCAACCGACAGCCGGAGAATGGCTACACCTTC.

This chain uses TRBV5-8 with TRBJ1-1, with D perhaps matching TRBD1 (6 bases). Germline V gives CDR1 SGHTS, CDR2 YDEGEE. The CDR3 has 16 amino acids. Trimming took off 7 bases at V and 1 base at J, with 20 bases between the two ends. The CDR3 sequence is CASPHRPGAKNTEAFF. The CDR3 DNA reads TGTGCCAGCCCGCACCGCCCAGGGGCGAAGAACACTGAAGCTTTCTTT.

In this sample, this clone turned up a few times. The J gene is TRBJ1-5, the V gene TRBV11-2; a possible D gene is TRBD1 (6 bases). V lost 2 bases, J lost 6 bases, and 11 bases lay in between. The CDR3 runs 14 residues. CDR1 is SGHAT, CDR2 FQNNGV, per germline. This CDR3 is CASSLSAGAQPQHF. The CDR3 coding sequence is TGTGCCAGCAGCTTAAGTGCAGGGGCTCAGCCCCAGCATTTT.

V is TRBV5-6 and J is TRBJ2-1; 7 nucleotides align to TRBD1. Per germline, CDR1 SGHDT and CDR2 YYEEEE. The CDR3 totals 15 residues. The ends lost 4 bases at V and 3 bases at J; junction bases unmatched: 7. The CDR3 DNA reads TGTGCCAGCAGCCAGGGGGTAGGGCGCTACAATGAGCAGTTCTTC. Translating it yields CASSQGVGRYNEQFF.

The J gene is TRBJ2-2, the V gene TRBV24-1; possible D gene TRBD2, 6 bases. V was pared by 4 bases and J by 1 base, with 21 bases between. Germline CDR1 KGHDR, CDR2 SFDVKD. CDR3 size: 19 residues. The CDR3 protein is CATSDPSHRDSKNTGELFF. The CDR3, as DNA: TGTGCCACCAGTGACCCCTCACACCGGGACTCGAAGAACACCGGGGAGCTGTTTTTT.

This clone occurred once. The rearrangement joins TRBV12-3 or TRBV12-4 to TRBJ1-5; 7 nucleotides match TRBD1. The CDR3 consists of 13 residues. The V gene end was trimmed by 6 bases and the J gene end by 4 bases; junction bases not matched to a gene: 3. Here the CDR3 reads CASRGTENQPQHF. The CDR3 region has the DNA TGTGCCAGCAGAGGGACAGAGAATCAGCCCCAGCATTTT.